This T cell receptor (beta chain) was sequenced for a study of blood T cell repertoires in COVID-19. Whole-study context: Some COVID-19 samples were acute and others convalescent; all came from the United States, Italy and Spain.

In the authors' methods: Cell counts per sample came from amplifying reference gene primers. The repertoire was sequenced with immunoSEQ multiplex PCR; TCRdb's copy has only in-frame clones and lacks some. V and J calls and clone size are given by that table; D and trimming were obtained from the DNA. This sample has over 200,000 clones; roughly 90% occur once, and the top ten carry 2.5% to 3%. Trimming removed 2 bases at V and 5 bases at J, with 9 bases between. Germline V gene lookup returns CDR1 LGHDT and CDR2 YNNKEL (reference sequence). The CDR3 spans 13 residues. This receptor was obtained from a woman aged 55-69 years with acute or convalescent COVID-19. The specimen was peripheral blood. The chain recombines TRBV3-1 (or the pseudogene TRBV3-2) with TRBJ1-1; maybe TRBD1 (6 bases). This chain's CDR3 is CASSQTGQTEAFF. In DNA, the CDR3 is TGTGCCAGCAGCCAAACAGGGCAGACTGAAGCTTTCTTT.